These T cell receptor beta chains were read from a single sample in a study of beta chain features in type 1 diabetes. Clones were sequenced by immunoSEQ multiplex PCR, and TCRdb holds only the in-frame ones, with some missing. The sample contains 200,000 to 300,000 clones, roughly 10% of which appear only once. The sequenced sample consisted of naive CD4+ T cells from blood. These receptors were obtained from a man aged 30-40 years with type 1 diabetes. The CDR3 runs from the conserved cysteine through the conserved F or W.

CASSPPRRGETQYF	TRBV28	TRBJ2-5
CASSLAAGGHNEQFF	TRBV7-6	TRBJ2-1
CASSDPGQTQKLFF	TRBV25-1	TRBJ1-4
CASSTGQVMDEQYF	TRBV7-9	TRBJ2-7
CATGRTEPGEQYF	TRBV2	TRBJ2-7
CASSLRGSDTQYF	TRBV5-1	TRBJ2-3
CASNRLAGAYEQYF	TRBV10-2	TRBJ2-7
CAISERGGRTGELFF	TRBV10-3	TRBJ2-2
CSVSLAGERTDTQYF	TRBV29-1	TRBJ2-3
CAISERGNTEAFF	TRBV10-3	TRBJ1-1
CASSDRVNSPLHF	TRBV19	TRBJ1-6
CAAAGVPKITQYF	TRBV6-6	TRBJ2-3
CASSPGRGMIWGYTF	TRBV9	TRBJ1-2
CASSQDFGRLNQPQHF	TRBV4-2	TRBJ1-5
CASGLVASGQGATAFF	TRBV12-5	TRBJ1-1
CASSSSGEQFF	TRBV19	TRBJ2-1
CASSSPGGRETQYF	TRBV6-1	TRBJ2-5
CASSDGERAGNEQFF	TRBV9	TRBJ2-1
CASSQGQGAYEQYF	TRBV19	TRBJ2-7
CASSPRQPVDEQYF	TRBV18	TRBJ2-7
CASSYSPGTVLNEQYF	TRBV6-5	TRBJ2-7
CASSLGSQLSEQYF	TRBV5-1	TRBJ2-7
CASSPLTGERYEQYF	TRBV18	TRBJ2-7
CASSQVRTGGADTQYF	TRBV4-3	TRBJ2-3
CSVGGQGNTEAFF	TRBV29-1	TRBJ1-1
CASSQGPGTADEKLFF	TRBV4-1	TRBJ1-4
CASSLTGYSSYEQYF	TRBV7-2	TRBJ2-7
CASSLSGQGRLYEQYF	TRBV5-6	TRBJ2-7
CATSSTRGHGYTF	TRBV15	TRBJ1-2
CASPSWRGGYQETQYF	TRBV5-4	TRBJ2-5
CASSWDRLGNTIYF	TRBV7-9	TRBJ1-3
CASRTTGNTGELFF	TRBV5-4	TRBJ2-2
CASSARDEQYF	TRBV18	TRBJ2-7
CASGATGRGYNEQFF	TRBV5-6	TRBJ2-1
CASHRDRGQETQYF	TRBV18	TRBJ2-5
CASSPADRGSNEQFF	TRBV5-1	TRBJ2-1
CASTTQGPANEQFF	TRBV5-4	TRBJ2-1
CAISVASNQPQHF	TRBV10-3	TRBJ1-5
CASSSWGRGATGELFF	TRBV19	TRBJ2-2
CATAGTSVSTQYF	TRBV28	TRBJ2-3
CASSLGLAGETQYF	TRBV7-2	TRBJ2-5
CASSHRQINTEAFF	TRBV4-1	TRBJ1-1
CASSAPGLPFYGELFF	TRBV6-1	TRBJ2-2
CASSPGSSGANVLTF	TRBV28	TRBJ2-6
CASSLTGWETQYF	TRBV11-2	TRBJ2-5
CASSDLEAAGTQYF	TRBV25-1	TRBJ2-5
CASSPPWTGVHEQYF	TRBV18	TRBJ2-7
CASSRQRLLGELFF	TRBV6-5	TRBJ2-2
CASSLGTGRLRNTEAFF	TRBV7-9	TRBJ1-1
CASSVLGGGTLDEQFF	TRBV9	TRBJ2-1
CASTSSSYNEQFF	TRBV7-9	TRBJ2-1
CASSNRGRGTYEQYF	TRBV6-5	TRBJ2-7
CASSSPPALRGETQYF	TRBV7-9	TRBJ2-5
CASSLARAGEGEQYF	TRBV7-9	TRBJ2-7
CASSRTGGTYNEQFF	TRBV19	TRBJ2-1
CASSEGGGGRMETQYF	TRBV2	TRBJ2-5
CASSLGTPYGYTF	TRBV28	TRBJ1-2